The clone carrying this T cell receptor beta chain was seen a handful of times. The target antigen is unknown. A quantitative 5'-RACE method, one with molecular barcodes, was used to make TCR beta libraries. TCRdb passed the 5' RACE reads through MiXCR, listing each CDR3 protein once. This table has approximately 540,000 distinct CDR3 sequences, about 13% appearing once. The data are from a study of CD8 T cells in ankylosing spondylitis. The study, taken as a whole, reports: Existing reports had already noted some motif variants in reactive arthritis synovial fluid and blood. It appeared that ankylosing spondylitis blood was characterized by a TCR beta motif of several highly homologous variants. Matched ankylosing spondylitis synovial fluid reportedly contained a significantly enriched population of disease-linked clones. Disease-linked clones were CD8+ and relatively rare in peripheral blood.

V lost 3 bases to trimming and J lost 6 bases; unmatched junction nucleotides: 10. This CDR3 spans 17 amino acids. The rearrangement uses TRBV12-3 or TRBV12-4 and TRBJ2-1, with 11 bases lining up with TRBD2. This TCR derives from a male donor with ankylosing spondylitis. Sequenced sample: blood, either unsorted or a sorted T cell fraction (not recorded which). The CDR3 DNA sequence: TGTGCCAGCAGTTTCCTGACTAGCGGGACAGCAATCAATGAGCAGTTCTTC. Translation: CASSFLTSGTAINEQFF.